This T cell receptor beta chain was sequenced during a study of beta chain features in type 1 diabetes. Study details: Patients were similar to healthy donors in age and gender (as well as in cell yields).

About this clone: Its antigen is undetermined.

The germline V gene encodes CDR1 KGHSH and CDR2 LQKENI. J gave up 6 bases and V 0 bases, and 5 bases lay outside the gene matches. The CDR3 spans 16 residues. Study-level findings and limits: TCRB CDR3 length was moderately but significantly reduced in all four CD4+ subsets of Type 1 diabetes patients. A potential influence of HLA type upon TCRB rearrangement remained unresolved herein. Naive, central memory and Treg TCRB repertoires seemed to resemble each other more closely in patients than they did in healthy donors.

Expressed TCRB transcripts were sequenced, since all the RNA that had been isolated was reverse transcribed. Clones were read by immunoSEQ multiplex PCR, and TCRdb kept only the in-frame ones, dropping some. The sample contains around 450,000 clones, roughly an eighth of which appear only once. Specimen: naive CD4+ T cells from blood. The rearrangement joins TRBV18 to TRBJ2-1; TRBD2 matches 10 bases. The sequence was obtained from a woman in her late teens or twenties in good health. The chain's CDR3 is CASSPPSSGSPNEQFF. CDR3 nucleotides: TGTGCCAGCTCACCACCCTCTAGCGGGAGCCCCAATGAGCAGTTCTTC.